The present TCR beta chain was sequenced within a study of shared clonotypes between healthy human individuals. The CDR3 consists of 14 residues. V gave up 6 bases and J gave up 1 base, with 11 bases separating them. In germline, CDR1 is SNHLY, CDR2 FYNNEI. How the authors handled the data: With immunoSEQ giving junction-only sequences and no quality scores, filtering differed. The method was immunoSEQ multiplex PCR; TCRdb's version includes in-frame clones alone and lacks a portion of them. The DNA was the basis for D and trimming; V, J and clone size are from that table. The sample carries 740,000 or so clones, around three quarters recorded once.

This TCR was sampled from a woman aged 25 to 39 in good health. The chain uses TRBV2 and TRBJ2-3, with D maybe TRBD2 (6 bases). Input material: memory CD4+ T cells sorted from blood. As for subset: CD45RA-negative fraction. The DNA for the CDR3 is TGTGCCAGCAGCACGGGAGTAGGCACAGATACGCAGTATTTT. It codes for CASSTGVGTDTQYF.